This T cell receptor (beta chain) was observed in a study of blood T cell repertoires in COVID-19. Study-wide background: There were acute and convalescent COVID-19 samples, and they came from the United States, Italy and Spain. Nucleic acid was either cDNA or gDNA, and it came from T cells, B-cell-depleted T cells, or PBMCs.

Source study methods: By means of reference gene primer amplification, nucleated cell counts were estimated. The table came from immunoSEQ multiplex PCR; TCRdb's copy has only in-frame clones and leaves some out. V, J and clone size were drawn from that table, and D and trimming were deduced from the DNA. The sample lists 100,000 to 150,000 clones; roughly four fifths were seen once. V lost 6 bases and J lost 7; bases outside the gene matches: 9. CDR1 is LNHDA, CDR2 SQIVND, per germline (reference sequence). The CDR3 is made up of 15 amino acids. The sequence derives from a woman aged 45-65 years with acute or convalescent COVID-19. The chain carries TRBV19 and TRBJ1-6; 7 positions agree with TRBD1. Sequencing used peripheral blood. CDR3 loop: CASRMGDRGNSPLHF. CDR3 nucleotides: TGTGCCAGTAGGATGGGGGACAGAGGAAATTCACCCCTCCACTTT.